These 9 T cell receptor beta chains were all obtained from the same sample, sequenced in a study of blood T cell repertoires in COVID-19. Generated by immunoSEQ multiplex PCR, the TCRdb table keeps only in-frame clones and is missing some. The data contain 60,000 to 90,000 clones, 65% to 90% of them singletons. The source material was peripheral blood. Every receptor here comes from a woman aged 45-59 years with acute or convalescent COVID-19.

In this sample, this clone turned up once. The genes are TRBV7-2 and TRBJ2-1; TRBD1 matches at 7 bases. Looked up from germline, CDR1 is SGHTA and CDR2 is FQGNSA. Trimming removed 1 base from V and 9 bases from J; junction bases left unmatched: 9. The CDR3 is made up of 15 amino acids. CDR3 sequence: CASSLVGRSGGEQFF. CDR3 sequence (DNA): TGTGCCAGCAGCTTAGTAGGCAGGTCAGGGGGTGAGCAGTTCTTC.

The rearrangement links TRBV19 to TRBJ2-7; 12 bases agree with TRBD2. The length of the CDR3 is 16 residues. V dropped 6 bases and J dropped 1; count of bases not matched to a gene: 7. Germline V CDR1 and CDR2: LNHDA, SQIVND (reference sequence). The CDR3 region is CASSSRLAGESYEQYF. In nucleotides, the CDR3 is TGTGCCAGTAGCTCCCGACTAGCGGGAGAGTCCTACGAGCAGTACTTC. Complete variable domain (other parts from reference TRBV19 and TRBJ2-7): DGGITQSPKYLFRKEGQNVTLSCEQNLNHDAMYWYRQDPGQGLRLIYYSQIVNDFQKGDIAEGYSVSREKKESFPLTVTSAQKNPTAFYLCASSSRLAGESYEQYFGPGTRLTVT.

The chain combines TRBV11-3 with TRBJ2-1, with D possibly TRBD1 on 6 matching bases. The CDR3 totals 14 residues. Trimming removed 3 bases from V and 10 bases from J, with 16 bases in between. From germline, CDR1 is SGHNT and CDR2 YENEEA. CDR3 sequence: CASSFRPSDREQFF. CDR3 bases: TGTGCCAGCAGCTTCCGGCCCTCTGACAGGGAGCAGTTCTTC.

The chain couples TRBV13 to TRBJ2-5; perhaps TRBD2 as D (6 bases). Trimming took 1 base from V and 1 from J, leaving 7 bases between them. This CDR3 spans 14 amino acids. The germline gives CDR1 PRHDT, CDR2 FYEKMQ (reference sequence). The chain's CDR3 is CASSLELAQETQYF. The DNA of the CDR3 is TGTGCCAGCAGCTTAGAACTAGCCCAAGAGACCCAGTACTTC.

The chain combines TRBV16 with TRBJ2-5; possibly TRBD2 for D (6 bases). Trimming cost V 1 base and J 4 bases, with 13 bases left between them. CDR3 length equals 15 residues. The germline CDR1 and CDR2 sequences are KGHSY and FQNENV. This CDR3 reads CASSQFSGLSETQYF. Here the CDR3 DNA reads TGTGCCAGCAGCCAATTTTCGGGACTGTCAGAGACCCAGTACTTC.

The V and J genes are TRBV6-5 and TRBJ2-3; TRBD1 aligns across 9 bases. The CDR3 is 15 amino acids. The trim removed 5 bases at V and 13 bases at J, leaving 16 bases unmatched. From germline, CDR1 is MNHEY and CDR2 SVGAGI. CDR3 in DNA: TGTGCCAGCAGTCCAAACCCCCCCAGACAGGGGGGAAAGTATTTT. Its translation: CASSPNPPRQGGKYF.

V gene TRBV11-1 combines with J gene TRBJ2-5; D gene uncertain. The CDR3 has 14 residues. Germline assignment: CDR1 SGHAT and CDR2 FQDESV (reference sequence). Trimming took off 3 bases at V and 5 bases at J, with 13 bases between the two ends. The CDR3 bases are TGTGCCAGCAGCTTCCCGGGTCTCCGGGAGACCCAGTACTTC. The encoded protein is CASSFPGLRETQYF.

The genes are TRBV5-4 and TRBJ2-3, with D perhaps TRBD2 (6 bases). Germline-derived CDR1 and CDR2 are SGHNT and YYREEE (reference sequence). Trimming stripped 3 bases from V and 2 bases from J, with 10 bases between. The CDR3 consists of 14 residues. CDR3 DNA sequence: TGTGCCAGCAGCTCCGGGACTGACACAGATACGCAGTATTTT. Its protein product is CASSSGTDTDTQYF.

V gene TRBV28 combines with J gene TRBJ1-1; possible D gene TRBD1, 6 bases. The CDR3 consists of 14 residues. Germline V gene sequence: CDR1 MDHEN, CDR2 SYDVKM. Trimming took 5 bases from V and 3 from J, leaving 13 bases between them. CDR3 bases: TGTGCCAGCAGTCGGTATCAGGGGTACACTGAAGCTTTCTTT. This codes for CASSRYQGYTEAFF.